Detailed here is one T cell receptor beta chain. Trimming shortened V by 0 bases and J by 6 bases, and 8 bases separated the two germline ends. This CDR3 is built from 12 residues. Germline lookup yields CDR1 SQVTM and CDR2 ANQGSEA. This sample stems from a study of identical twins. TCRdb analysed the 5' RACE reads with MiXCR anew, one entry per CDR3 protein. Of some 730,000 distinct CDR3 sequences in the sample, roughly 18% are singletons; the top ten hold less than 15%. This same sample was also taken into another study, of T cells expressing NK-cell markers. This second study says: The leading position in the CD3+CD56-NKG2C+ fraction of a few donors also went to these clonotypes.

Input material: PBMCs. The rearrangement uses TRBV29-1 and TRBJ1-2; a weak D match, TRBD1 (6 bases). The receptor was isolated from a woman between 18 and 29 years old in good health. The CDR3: CSVEDRGHGYTF. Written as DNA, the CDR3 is TGCAGCGTTGAAGACAGGGGTCATGGCTACACCTTC.